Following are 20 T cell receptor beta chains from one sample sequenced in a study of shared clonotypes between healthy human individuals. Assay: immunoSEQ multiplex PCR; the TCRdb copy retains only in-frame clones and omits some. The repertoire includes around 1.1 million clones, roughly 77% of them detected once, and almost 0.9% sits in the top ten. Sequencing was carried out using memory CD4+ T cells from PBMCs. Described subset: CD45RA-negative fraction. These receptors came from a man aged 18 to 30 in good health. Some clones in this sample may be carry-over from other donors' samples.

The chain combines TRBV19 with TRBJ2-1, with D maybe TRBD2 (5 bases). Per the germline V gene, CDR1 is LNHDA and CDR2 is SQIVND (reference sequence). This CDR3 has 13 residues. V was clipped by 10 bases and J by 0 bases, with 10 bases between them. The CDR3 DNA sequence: TGTGCCACCCGAGGGCGCTCCTACAATGAGCAGTTCTTC. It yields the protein CATRGRSYNEQFF. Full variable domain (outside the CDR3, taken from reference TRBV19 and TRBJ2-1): DGGITQSPKYLFRKEGQNVTLSCEQNLNHDAMYWYRQDPGQGLRLIYYSQIVNDFQKGDIAEGYSVSREKKESFPLTVTSAQKNPTAFYLCATRGRSYNEQFFGPGTRLTVL.

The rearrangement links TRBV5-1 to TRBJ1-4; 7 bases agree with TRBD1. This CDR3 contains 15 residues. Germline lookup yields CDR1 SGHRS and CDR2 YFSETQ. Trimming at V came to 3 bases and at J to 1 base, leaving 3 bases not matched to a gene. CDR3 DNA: TGCGCCAGCAGCTCCTACAGGGGAACTAATGAAAAACTGTTTTTT. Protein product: CASSSYRGTNEKLFF.

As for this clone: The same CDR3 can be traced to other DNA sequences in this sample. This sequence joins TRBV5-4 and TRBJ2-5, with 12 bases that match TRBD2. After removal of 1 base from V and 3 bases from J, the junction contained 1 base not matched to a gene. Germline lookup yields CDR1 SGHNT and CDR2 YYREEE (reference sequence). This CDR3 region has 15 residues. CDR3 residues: CASSLRLAGEETQYF. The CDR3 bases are TGTGCCAGCAGCTTGAGACTAGCGGGAGAAGAGACCCAGTACTTC. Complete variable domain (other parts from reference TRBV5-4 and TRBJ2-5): ETGVTQSPTHLIKTRGQQVTLRCSSQSGHNTVSWYQQALGQGPQFIFQYYREEENGRGNFPPRFSGLQFPNYSSELNVNALELDDSALYLCASSLRLAGEETQYFGPGTRLLVL.

The CDR3: CASSIDRRGNQPQHF. The CDR3 nucleotides read TGTGCCAGTAGTATAGATCGGAGAGGCAATCAGCCCCAGCATTTT. The V call is TRBV19, the J call TRBJ1-5; no reliable D call. CDR1 and CDR2 (germline): LNHDA, SQIVND (reference sequence). The CDR3 extends over 15 amino acids. V lost 0 bases, J lost 2 bases, and 8 bases lay in between.

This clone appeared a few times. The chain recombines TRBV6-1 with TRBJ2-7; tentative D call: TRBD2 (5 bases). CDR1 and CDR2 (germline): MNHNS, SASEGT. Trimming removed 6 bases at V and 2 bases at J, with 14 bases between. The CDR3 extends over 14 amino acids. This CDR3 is CASRKDLTTYEQYF. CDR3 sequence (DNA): TGTGCCAGCAGAAAGGACTTAACAACCTACGAGCAGTACTTC.

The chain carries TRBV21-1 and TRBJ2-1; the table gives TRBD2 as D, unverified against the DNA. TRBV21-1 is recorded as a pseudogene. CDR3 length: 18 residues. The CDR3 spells CASSPPEEGIHQYTEQFF. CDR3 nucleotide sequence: TGTGCCAGCAGCCCTCCGGAGGAGGGGATTCATCAATACACTGAGCAGTTCTTC.

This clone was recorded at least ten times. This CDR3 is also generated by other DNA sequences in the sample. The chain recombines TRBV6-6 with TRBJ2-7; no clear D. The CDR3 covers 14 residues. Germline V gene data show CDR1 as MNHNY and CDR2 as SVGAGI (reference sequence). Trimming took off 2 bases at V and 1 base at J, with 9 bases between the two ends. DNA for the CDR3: TGTGCCAGCAGTTACACCCAATCTTCCTACGAGCAGTACTTC. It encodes CASSYTQSSYEQYF.

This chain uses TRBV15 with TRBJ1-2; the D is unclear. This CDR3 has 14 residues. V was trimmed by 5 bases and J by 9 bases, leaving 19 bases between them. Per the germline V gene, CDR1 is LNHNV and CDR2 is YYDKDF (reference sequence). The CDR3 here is CATSRGGESRRYTF. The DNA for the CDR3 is TGTGCCACCAGCCGAGGCGGGGAGTCCAGGCGCTACACCTTC.

The CDR3 protein is CASSPRTGLETQYF. The CDR3 nucleotides read TGTGCCAGCAGTCCCCGGACTGGTTTGGAGACCCAGTACTTC. V is TRBV6-6 and J is TRBJ2-5, with a tentative D call TRBD2 (5 bases). The CDR3 totals 14 residues. Germline assignment: CDR1 MNHNY and CDR2 SVGAGI (reference sequence). V lost 5 bases, J lost 5 bases, and 15 bases lay in between.

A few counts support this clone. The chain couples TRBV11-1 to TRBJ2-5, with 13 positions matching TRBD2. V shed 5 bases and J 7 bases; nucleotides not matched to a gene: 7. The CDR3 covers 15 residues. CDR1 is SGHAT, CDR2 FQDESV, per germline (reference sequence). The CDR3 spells CASSATSGRAGTQYF. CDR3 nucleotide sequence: TGTGCCAGCAGCGCAACTAGCGGGAGGGCCGGGACCCAGTACTTC.

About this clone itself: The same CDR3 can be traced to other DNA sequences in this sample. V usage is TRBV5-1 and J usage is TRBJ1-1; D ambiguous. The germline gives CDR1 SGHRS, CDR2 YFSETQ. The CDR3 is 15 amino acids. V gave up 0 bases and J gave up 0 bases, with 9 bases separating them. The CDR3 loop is CASSLGSSMNTEAFF. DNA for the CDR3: TGCGCCAGCAGCTTGGGCAGTTCTATGAACACTGAAGCTTTCTTT. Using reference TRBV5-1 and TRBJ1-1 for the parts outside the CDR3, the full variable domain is KAGVTQTPRYLIKTRGQQVTLSCSPISGHRSVSWYQQTPGQGLQFLFEYFSETQRNKGNFPGRFSGRQFSNSRSEMNVSTLELGDSALYLCASSLGSSMNTEAFFGQGTRLTVV.

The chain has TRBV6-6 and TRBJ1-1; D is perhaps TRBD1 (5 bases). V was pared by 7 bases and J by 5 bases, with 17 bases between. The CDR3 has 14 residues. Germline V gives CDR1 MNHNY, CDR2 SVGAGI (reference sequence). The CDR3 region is CASTLSKRGTEAFF. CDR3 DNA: TGTGCCAGCACCCTCTCGAAACGGGGGACTGAAGCTTTCTTT.

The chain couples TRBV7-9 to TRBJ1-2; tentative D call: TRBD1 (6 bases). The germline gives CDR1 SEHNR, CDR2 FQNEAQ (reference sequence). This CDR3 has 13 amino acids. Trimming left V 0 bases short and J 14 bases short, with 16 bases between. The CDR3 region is CASSLAGDIRQTF. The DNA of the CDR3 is TGTGCCAGCAGCTTAGCGGGGGACATTAGACAAACCTTC.

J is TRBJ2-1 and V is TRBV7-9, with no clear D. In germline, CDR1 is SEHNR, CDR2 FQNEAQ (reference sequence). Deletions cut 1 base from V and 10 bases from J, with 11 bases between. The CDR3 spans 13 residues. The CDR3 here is CASSLGSVGEQFF. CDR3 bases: TGTGCCAGCAGCTTAGGAAGTGTAGGAGAGCAGTTCTTC.

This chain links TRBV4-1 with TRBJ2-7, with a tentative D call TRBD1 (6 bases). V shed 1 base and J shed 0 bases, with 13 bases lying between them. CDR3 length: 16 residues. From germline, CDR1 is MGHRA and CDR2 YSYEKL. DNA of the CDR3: TGCGCCAGCAGCCAAGGGACAGCACAGAGCTCCTACGAGCAGTACTTC. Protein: CASSQGTAQSSYEQYF.

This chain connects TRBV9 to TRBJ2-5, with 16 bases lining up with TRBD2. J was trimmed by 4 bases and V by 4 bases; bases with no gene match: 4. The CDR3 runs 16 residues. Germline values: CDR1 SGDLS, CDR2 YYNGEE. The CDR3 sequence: CASSPGLAGGVETQYF. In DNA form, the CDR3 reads TGTGCCAGCAGCCCGGGACTAGCGGGAGGGGTAGAGACCCAGTACTTC. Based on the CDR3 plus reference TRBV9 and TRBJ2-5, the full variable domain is DSGVTQTPKHLITATGQRVTLRCSPRSGDLSVYWYQQSLDQGLQFLIQYYNGEERAKGNILERFSAQQFPDLHSELNLSSLELGDSALYFCASSPGLAGGVETQYFGPGTRLLVL.

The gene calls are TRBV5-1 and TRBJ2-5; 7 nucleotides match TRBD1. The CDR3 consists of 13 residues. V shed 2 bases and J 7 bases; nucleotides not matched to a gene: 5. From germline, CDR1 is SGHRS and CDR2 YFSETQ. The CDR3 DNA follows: TGCGCCAGCAGCTTTGACAGGGAAGGGACCCAGTACTTC. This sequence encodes CASSFDREGTQYF.

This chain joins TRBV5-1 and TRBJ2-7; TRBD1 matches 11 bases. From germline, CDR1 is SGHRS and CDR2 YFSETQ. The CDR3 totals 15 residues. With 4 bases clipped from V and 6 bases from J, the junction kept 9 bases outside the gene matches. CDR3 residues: CASSKSGTGGFEQYF. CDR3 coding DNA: TGCGCCAGCAGCAAATCCGGGACAGGGGGGTTCGAGCAGTACTTC.

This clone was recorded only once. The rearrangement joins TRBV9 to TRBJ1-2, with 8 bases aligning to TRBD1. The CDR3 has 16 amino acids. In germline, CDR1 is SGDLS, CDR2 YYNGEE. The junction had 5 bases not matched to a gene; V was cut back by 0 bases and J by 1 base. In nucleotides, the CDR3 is TGTGCCAGCAGCGTAGCCCCGACAGGGGTTAACTATGGCTACACCTTC. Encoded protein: CASSVAPTGVNYGYTF.

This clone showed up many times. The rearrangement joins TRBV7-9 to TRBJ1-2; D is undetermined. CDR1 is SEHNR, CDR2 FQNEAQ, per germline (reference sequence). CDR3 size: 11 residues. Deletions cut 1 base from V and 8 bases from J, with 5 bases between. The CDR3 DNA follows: TGTGCCAGCAGCTTAGTGGAAGGCTACACCTTC. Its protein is CASSLVEGYTF.